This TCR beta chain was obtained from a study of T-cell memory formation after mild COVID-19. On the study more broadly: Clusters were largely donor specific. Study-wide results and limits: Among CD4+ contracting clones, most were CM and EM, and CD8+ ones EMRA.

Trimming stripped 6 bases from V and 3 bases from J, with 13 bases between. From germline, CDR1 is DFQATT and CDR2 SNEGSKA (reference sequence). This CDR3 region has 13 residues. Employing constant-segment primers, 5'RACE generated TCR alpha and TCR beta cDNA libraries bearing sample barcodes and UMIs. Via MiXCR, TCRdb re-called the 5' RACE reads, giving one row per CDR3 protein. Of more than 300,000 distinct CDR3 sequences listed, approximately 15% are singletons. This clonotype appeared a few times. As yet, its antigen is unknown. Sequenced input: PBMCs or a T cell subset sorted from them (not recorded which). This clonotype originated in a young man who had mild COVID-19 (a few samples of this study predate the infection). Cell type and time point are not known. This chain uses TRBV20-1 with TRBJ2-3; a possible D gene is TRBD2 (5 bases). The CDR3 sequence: CSAVQGLTDTQYF. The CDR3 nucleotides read TGCAGTGCCGTACAAGGACTGACAGATACGCAGTATTTT.